The rows below give T cell receptor beta chains drawn from one sample of a study of T cell changes during pregnancy in multiple sclerosis. Clones were sequenced by immunoSEQ multiplex PCR, and TCRdb holds only the in-frame ones, with some missing. The repertoire holds around 50,000 clones, with 85% to 95% as singletons. The sample in question was CD4+ T cells from peripheral blood mononuclear cells, obtained after pregnancy. The receptors here all came from a female donor in good health, enrolled as a control in a pregnancy study. CDR3s leave out the opening cysteine and the closing phenylalanine or tryptophan.

V	J	CDR3
TRBV11-1	TRBJ2-1	ASSFGGAENEQF
TRBV2	TRBJ2-7	ASSRTSGRGEQY
TRBV11-2	TRBJ2-3	ASSVQGGTDTQY
TRBV6-5	TRBJ2-5	ASRELAGGPETQY
TRBV5-1	TRBJ2-1	ASSATRVQQGEQF
TRBV4-1	TRBJ1-1	ASREGVNTEAF
TRBV5-1	TRBJ1-6	ASSLSLGNSPLH
TRBV10-2	TRBJ1-3	ASIGQGSAGNTIY
TRBV5-1	TRBJ1-6	ASSRQGRDNSPLH
TRBV14	TRBJ1-2	ASSLSGDRRYGYT
TRBV5-1	TRBJ2-3	ASSFSGQGNTDTQY
TRBV2	TRBJ2-1	ASTLAGGPRGNEQF
TRBV30	TRBJ1-2	AWRAGSINYGYT
TRBV30	TRBJ1-1	AWSVVGQGRVVNTEAF
TRBV28	TRBJ2-7	ASRPGLAGQYEQY
TRBV5-8	TRBJ2-1	ASSSGTSVFNEQF
TRBV4-1	TRBJ1-3	ASNQDTNTAGNTIY
TRBV5-1	TRBJ2-7	ASSWGEDGYEQY
TRBV6-1	TRBJ2-3	ASSPGQGADTQY
TRBV27	TRBJ2-3	ASKPRGTGHTDTQY
TRBV18	TRBJ2-7	ASSQTGQPYEQY
TRBV9	TRBJ1-1	ASSRQGALGTEAF
TRBV7-2	TRBJ1-2	ASSPQRRYGYT
TRBV5-1	TRBJ2-4	ASSPESTGTAKNIQY
TRBV28	TRBJ1-6	ASSLWYEGARNNSPLH
TRBV30	TRBJ2-1	AYLASGNEQF
TRBV6-4	TRBJ2-1	ASSDQGGVSSYNEQF
TRBV30	TRBJ1-4	AWSVQPGTANEKLF
TRBV19	TRBJ2-5	ASSPDPGETQY
TRBV7-9	TRBJ2-2	ASSLAYGGRELF
TRBV5-1	TRBJ1-1	ASSLDKNTEAF